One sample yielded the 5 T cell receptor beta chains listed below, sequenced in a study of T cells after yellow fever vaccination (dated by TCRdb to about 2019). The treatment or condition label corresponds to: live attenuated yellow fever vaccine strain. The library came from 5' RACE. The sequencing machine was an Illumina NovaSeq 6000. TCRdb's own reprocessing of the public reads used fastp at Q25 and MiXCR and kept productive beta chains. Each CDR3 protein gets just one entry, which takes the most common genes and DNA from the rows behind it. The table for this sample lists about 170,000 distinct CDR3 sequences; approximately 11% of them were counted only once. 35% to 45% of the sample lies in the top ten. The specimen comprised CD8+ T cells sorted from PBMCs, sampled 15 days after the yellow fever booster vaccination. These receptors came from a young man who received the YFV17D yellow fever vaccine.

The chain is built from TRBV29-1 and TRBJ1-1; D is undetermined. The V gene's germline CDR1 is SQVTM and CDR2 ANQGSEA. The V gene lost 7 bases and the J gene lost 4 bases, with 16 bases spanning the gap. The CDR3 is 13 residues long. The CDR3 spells CSGTLEGGTEAFF. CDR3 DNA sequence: TGCAGCGGGACGTTAGAGGGCGGCACTGAAGCTTTCTTT.

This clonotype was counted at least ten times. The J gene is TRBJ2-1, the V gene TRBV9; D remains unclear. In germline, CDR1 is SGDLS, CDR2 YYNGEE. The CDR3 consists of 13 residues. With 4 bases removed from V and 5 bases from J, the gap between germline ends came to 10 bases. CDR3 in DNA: TGTGCCAGCAGCCCCCCTAGGAACAATGAGCAGTTCTTC. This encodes CASSPPRNNEQFF.

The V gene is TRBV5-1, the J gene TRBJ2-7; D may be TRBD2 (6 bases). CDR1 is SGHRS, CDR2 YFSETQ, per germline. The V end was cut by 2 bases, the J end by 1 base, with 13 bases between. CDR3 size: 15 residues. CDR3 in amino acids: CASSFRFGGSYEQYF. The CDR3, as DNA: TGCGCCAGCAGCTTTAGGTTCGGGGGATCCTACGAGCAGTACTTC.

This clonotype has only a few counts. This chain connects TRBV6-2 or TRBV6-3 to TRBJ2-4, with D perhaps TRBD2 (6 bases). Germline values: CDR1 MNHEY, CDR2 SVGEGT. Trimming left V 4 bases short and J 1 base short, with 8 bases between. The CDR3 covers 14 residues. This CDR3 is CASSFGGAKNIQYF. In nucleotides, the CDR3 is TGTGCCAGCAGTTTCGGGGGTGCCAAAAACATTCAGTACTTC.

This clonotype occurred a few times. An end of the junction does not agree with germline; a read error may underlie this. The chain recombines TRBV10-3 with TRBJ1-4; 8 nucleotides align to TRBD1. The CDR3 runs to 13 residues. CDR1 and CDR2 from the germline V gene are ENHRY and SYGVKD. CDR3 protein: CAVRGQADEKLFF. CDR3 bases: TGTGCCGTCAGGGGACAGGCGGACGAAAAACTGTTTTTT.